Listed below are T cell receptor beta chains from one sample, sequenced in a study of blood T cells in healthy people across ages. TCRdb reprocessed the 5' RACE reads with MiXCR, giving one entry per CDR3 protein. The table shows about 1.1 million distinct CDR3 sequences, with 35% to 45% occurring only once. Sequenced input: blood. These receptor sequences come from a man between 18 and 35 years old in good health. CDR3s include the opening cysteine and the closing phenylalanine or tryptophan. Each record gives: clone size, J gene, V gene, D gene, CDR3 length, CDR3 DNA, CDR3 protein. D genes are given only for firm matches. Size is stated for part of the rows, as once, few or many counts, or as a class when the clone is expanded.

clone size: .; J gene: TRBJ1-3; V gene: TRBV29-1; D gene: .; CDR3 length: 11; CDR3 DNA: TGCAGCGTTGAGGAGGGAAACACCATATATTTT; CDR3 protein: CSVEEGNTIYF
clone size: .; J gene: TRBJ1-1; V gene: TRBV2; D gene: .; CDR3 length: 13; CDR3 DNA: TGTGCCAGCAAAGGGGGGCTTAGCACTGAAGCTTTCTTT; CDR3 protein: CASKGGLSTEAFF
clone size: .; J gene: TRBJ2-2; V gene: TRBV7-6; D gene: .; CDR3 length: 16; CDR3 DNA: TGTGCCAGCAGCTTAGCAGTACAGGGGAACACCGGGGAGCTGTTTTTT; CDR3 protein: CASSLAVQGNTGELFF
clone size: .; J gene: TRBJ2-2; V gene: TRBV12-3/TRBV12-4; D gene: .; CDR3 length: 13; CDR3 DNA: TGTGCCAGCAGTCGAGGGGGAACCGGGAAGCTGTTTTTT; CDR3 protein: CASSRGGTGKLFF
clone size: .; J gene: TRBJ1-1; V gene: TRBV12-5; D gene: TRBD1; CDR3 length: 15; CDR3 DNA: TGTGCTAGTGGTCCTTCGGGACAGGGGTGGACTGAAGCTTTCTTT; CDR3 protein: CASGPSGQGWTEAFF
clone size: once; J gene: TRBJ2-1; V gene: TRBV7-2; D gene: TRBD2; CDR3 length: 15; CDR3 DNA: TGTGCCAGCAGCGCCCCTAGCGGGGGGGCGTTAAAGCAGTTCTTC; CDR3 protein: CASSAPSGGALKQFF
clone size: .; J gene: TRBJ2-3; V gene: TRBV21-1; D gene: .; CDR3 length: 18; CDR3 DNA: TGTGCCAGCAGCAAAGACATCGCGGGACTAGCGTACGCAGATACGCAGTATTTT; CDR3 protein: CASSKDIAGLAYADTQYF
clone size: few; J gene: TRBJ2-7; V gene: TRBV7-2; D gene: .; CDR3 length: 16; CDR3 DNA: TGTGCCAGCAGCTTAGTAGCGACAAACTTGGGCTACGAGCAGTACTTC; CDR3 protein: CASSLVATNLGYEQYF
clone size: few; J gene: TRBJ1-4; V gene: TRBV12-3/TRBV12-4; D gene: .; CDR3 length: 14; CDR3 DNA: TGTGCCAGCAGTTCGGCGGACTCTAATGAAAAACTGTTTTTT; CDR3 protein: CASSSADSNEKLFF
clone size: .; J gene: TRBJ2-7; V gene: TRBV7-8; D gene: TRBD2; CDR3 length: 16; CDR3 DNA: TGTGCCAGCAGCTCCCCTGGGGGGGACTCCTACAATGAGCAGTACTTC; CDR3 protein: CASSSPGGDSYNEQYF
clone size: .; J gene: TRBJ2-3; V gene: TRBV20-1; D gene: TRBD2; CDR3 length: 15; CDR3 DNA: TGCAGTGCTAGAGACCCTAGCGGGGGTGCAGATACGCAGTATTTT; CDR3 protein: CSARDPSGGADTQYF
clone size: .; J gene: TRBJ1-2; V gene: TRBV29-1; D gene: TRBD1; CDR3 length: 14; CDR3 DNA: TGCAGCGGAAAGGGGGACAGGAACAGTGATGGCTACACCTTC; CDR3 protein: CSGKGDRNSDGYTF
clone size: many; J gene: TRBJ2-1; V gene: TRBV3-1; D gene: .; CDR3 length: 13; CDR3 DNA: TGTGCCAGCAGCCCTTACTTAGCCAATGAGCAGTTCTTC; CDR3 protein: CASSPYLANEQFF
clone size: .; J gene: TRBJ1-2; V gene: TRBV6-2/TRBV6-3; D gene: .; CDR3 length: 14; CDR3 DNA: TGTGCCAGCAGTTACAAACTCGGGGACTATGGCTACACCTTC; CDR3 protein: CASSYKLGDYGYTF
clone size: few; J gene: TRBJ1-1; V gene: TRBV4-1; D gene: TRBD1; CDR3 length: 15; CDR3 DNA: TGCGCCAGCAGCCACCCCGACAGGGCATACACTGAAGCTTTCTTT; CDR3 protein: CASSHPDRAYTEAFF
clone size: .; J gene: TRBJ1-1; V gene: TRBV29-1; D gene: .; CDR3 length: 12; CDR3 DNA: TGCAGCGCGGCAGGGATGAACACTGAAGCTTTCTTT; CDR3 protein: CSAAGMNTEAFF
clone size: .; J gene: TRBJ2-3; V gene: TRBV6-2/TRBV6-3; D gene: .; CDR3 length: 18; CDR3 DNA: TGTGCCAGCAGCCTCCGTAGACAGCAGGGTGAGAGTCCAGATACGCAGTATTTT; CDR3 protein: CASSLRRQQGESPDTQYF
clone size: few; J gene: TRBJ1-2; V gene: TRBV20-1; D gene: TRBD1; CDR3 length: 11; CDR3 DNA: TGCAGTGGTACAGGGGGCTATGGCTACACCTTC; CDR3 protein: CSGTGGYGYTF
clone size: .; J gene: TRBJ2-1; V gene: TRBV3-1; D gene: TRBD1; CDR3 length: 16; CDR3 DNA: TGTGCCAGCAGCCAAGATCGGGACAGGGGGTACAATGAGCAGTTCTTC; CDR3 protein: CASSQDRDRGYNEQFF
clone size: .; J gene: TRBJ2-5; V gene: TRBV10-3; D gene: TRBD2; CDR3 length: 13; CDR3 DNA: TGTGCCATCAGCGCCGGGACTAATCCTGAGCAGTACTTC; CDR3 protein: CAISAGTNPEQYF
clone size: .; J gene: TRBJ1-2; V gene: TRBV5-5; D gene: .; CDR3 length: 14; CDR3 DNA: TGTGCCAGCAGCTTGTGGTGGGGGGCCTATGGCTACACCTTC; CDR3 protein: CASSLWWGAYGYTF
clone size: few; J gene: TRBJ1-5; V gene: TRBV2; D gene: .; CDR3 length: 14; CDR3 DNA: TGTGCCAGCAGCCCCAGGGGTTTGGGTCAGCCCCAGCATTTT; CDR3 protein: CASSPRGLGQPQHF
clone size: .; J gene: TRBJ1-1; V gene: TRBV5-1; D gene: .; CDR3 length: 12; CDR3 DNA: TGCGCCAGCTCTATTGGGGCAGGGGAAGCTTTCTTT; CDR3 protein: CASSIGAGEAFF
clone size: .; J gene: TRBJ2-1; V gene: TRBV7-3; D gene: .; CDR3 length: 15; CDR3 DNA: TGTGCCAGCAGCTTATTCGGACCGCTGAGGAATGAGCAGTTCTTC; CDR3 protein: CASSLFGPLRNEQFF
clone size: few; J gene: TRBJ2-1; V gene: TRBV20-1; D gene: TRBD1; CDR3 length: 16; CDR3 DNA: TGCAGTGCTAGAGATCCGAGGACAGGAATGTCCAATGAGCAGTTCTTC; CDR3 protein: CSARDPRTGMSNEQFF
clone size: .; J gene: TRBJ1-5; V gene: TRBV4-2; D gene: .; CDR3 length: 14; CDR3 DNA: TGTGCCAGCAAGGGAACAGCTCCCAATCAGCCCCAGCATTTT; CDR3 protein: CASKGTAPNQPQHF
clone size: .; J gene: TRBJ2-7; V gene: TRBV10-3; D gene: .; CDR3 length: 15; CDR3 DNA: TGTGCTATCAGTGAGAACGGGGGCACCTACAATGAGCAGTACTTC; CDR3 protein: CAISENGGTYNEQYF
clone size: few; J gene: TRBJ1-5; V gene: TRBV6-5; D gene: .; CDR3 length: 13; CDR3 DNA: TGTGCCAGCAGTTACCGGCTAGATCAGCCCCAGCATTTT; CDR3 protein: CASSYRLDQPQHF
clone size: few; J gene: TRBJ2-3; V gene: TRBV18; D gene: TRBD2; CDR3 length: 15; CDR3 DNA: TGTGCCAGCTCTCCGTCTAGCGGAAGCACAGATACGCAGTATTTT; CDR3 protein: CASSPSSGSTDTQYF
clone size: few; J gene: TRBJ2-5; V gene: TRBV4-3; D gene: .; CDR3 length: 13; CDR3 DNA: TGCGCCAGCAGCCAAGATGCGCAAGAGACCCAGTACTTC; CDR3 protein: CASSQDAQETQYF
clone size: once; J gene: TRBJ2-2; V gene: TRBV5-1; D gene: .; CDR3 length: 14; CDR3 DNA: TGCGCCAGCAGCTTCGGTACAGGAACCGGGGAGCTGTTTTTT; CDR3 protein: CASSFGTGTGELFF
clone size: .; J gene: TRBJ1-2; V gene: TRBV10-3; D gene: .; CDR3 length: 14; CDR3 DNA: TGTGCCATCAGTGAGTTTTATACTGCCTATGGCTACACCTTC; CDR3 protein: CAISEFYTAYGYTF
clone size: many; J gene: TRBJ2-1; V gene: TRBV12-3/TRBV12-4; D gene: .; CDR3 length: 13; CDR3 DNA: TGTGCCAGCAGTATTGGGACTGTTAATGAGCAGTTCTTC; CDR3 protein: CASSIGTVNEQFF
clone size: .; J gene: TRBJ2-1; V gene: TRBV6-5; D gene: .; CDR3 length: 15; CDR3 DNA: TGTGCCTGCAGTGACGGACCGATTACCTACAATGAGCAGTTCTTC; CDR3 protein: CACSDGPITYNEQFF
clone size: .; J gene: TRBJ2-7; V gene: TRBV4-2; D gene: TRBD2; CDR3 length: 15; CDR3 DNA: TGTGCCAGCAGCACACCTCGGGGGGGCCACTACGAGCAGTACTTC; CDR3 protein: CASSTPRGGHYEQYF
clone size: .; J gene: TRBJ2-7; V gene: TRBV6-2/TRBV6-3; D gene: TRBD1; CDR3 length: 15; CDR3 DNA: TGTGCCAGCAGTTCCCCCGGGACAGGGCGCTACGAGCAGTACTTC; CDR3 protein: CASSSPGTGRYEQYF
clone size: once; J gene: TRBJ1-2; V gene: TRBV7-2; D gene: .; CDR3 length: 11; CDR3 DNA: TGTGCCAGCAGTTCTCTGTGGGGTAACACCTTC; CDR3 protein: CASSSLWGNTF
clone size: .; J gene: TRBJ2-3; V gene: TRBV5-1; D gene: TRBD2; CDR3 length: 18; CDR3 DNA: TGCGCCAGCAGCTTGTTAGGAAAGACTAGCGGGGACAGACATACGCAGTATTTT; CDR3 protein: CASSLLGKTSGDRHTQYF
clone size: .; J gene: TRBJ1-1; V gene: TRBV5-6; D gene: .; CDR3 length: 14; CDR3 DNA: TGTGCCAGCAGCTTGGAGGGGGGGAACACTGAAGCTTTCTTT; CDR3 protein: CASSLEGGNTEAFF
clone size: .; J gene: TRBJ2-3; V gene: TRBV20-1; D gene: .; CDR3 length: 14; CDR3 DNA: TGCAGTGCTTCCGGCCTCCTGATCGCAGATACGCAGTATTTT; CDR3 protein: CSASGLLIADTQYF
clone size: .; J gene: TRBJ2-1; V gene: TRBV6-5; D gene: .; CDR3 length: 14; CDR3 DNA: TGTGCCAGCAGCAAGGGGAGCTCCTACAATGAGCAGTTCTTC; CDR3 protein: CASSKGSSYNEQFF
clone size: few; J gene: TRBJ1-2; V gene: TRBV29-1; D gene: .; CDR3 length: 12; CDR3 DNA: TGCAGCGTTCGGCAGCTACTATATGGCTACACCTTC; CDR3 protein: CSVRQLLYGYTF
clone size: .; J gene: TRBJ2-6; V gene: TRBV4-3; D gene: .; CDR3 length: 15; CDR3 DNA: TGCGCCAGCAGCCAAGGGCCCGCTTCGGCCAACGTCCAGACTTTC; CDR3 protein: CASSQGPASANVQTF
clone size: .; J gene: TRBJ1-2; V gene: TRBV28; D gene: .; CDR3 length: 14; CDR3 DNA: TGTGCCAGCGGAAGAACGATCGCGAACTATGGCTACACCTTC; CDR3 protein: CASGRTIANYGYTF
clone size: .; J gene: TRBJ1-1; V gene: TRBV4-2; D gene: .; CDR3 length: 15; CDR3 DNA: TGTGCCAGCAGCCTGTATTCGGGGGCGAACACTGAAGCTTTCTTT; CDR3 protein: CASSLYSGANTEAFF
clone size: .; J gene: TRBJ2-4; V gene: TRBV20-1; D gene: .; CDR3 length: 14; CDR3 DNA: TGCAGTGCTAGTTACCTTTTAGCCAAAAACATTCAGTACTTC; CDR3 protein: CSASYLLAKNIQYF
clone size: .; J gene: TRBJ1-1; V gene: TRBV6-5; D gene: TRBD1; CDR3 length: 14; CDR3 DNA: TGTGCCAGCACCCAGGGGACAGCCGTTACTGGAGCTTTCTTT; CDR3 protein: CASTQGTAVTGAFF
clone size: many; J gene: TRBJ2-5; V gene: TRBV12-3/TRBV12-4; D gene: .; CDR3 length: 12; CDR3 DNA: TGTGCCAGCAGTTTTCAGGGGGAGACCCAGTACTTC; CDR3 protein: CASSFQGETQYF
clone size: .; J gene: TRBJ2-3; V gene: TRBV7-9; D gene: .; CDR3 length: 10; CDR3 DNA: TGTGCCGCCCACACAGATACGCAGTATTTT; CDR3 protein: CAAHTDTQYF
clone size: few; J gene: TRBJ1-5; V gene: TRBV20-1; D gene: .; CDR3 length: 14; CDR3 DNA: TGCAGTGCCAATAGACAGGTCGGTGATCAGCCCCAGCATTTT; CDR3 protein: CSANRQVGDQPQHF
clone size: few; J gene: TRBJ2-5; V gene: TRBV6-2/TRBV6-3; D gene: TRBD1; CDR3 length: 13; CDR3 DNA: TGTGCCAGCCGCGGGACAGGGGAGGAGACCCAGTACTTC; CDR3 protein: CASRGTGEETQYF
clone size: few; J gene: TRBJ2-3; V gene: TRBV7-9; D gene: .; CDR3 length: 15; CDR3 DNA: TGTGCCAGCAGCTTCACAGGGAGAGAGGCAGATACGCAGTATTTT; CDR3 protein: CASSFTGREADTQYF
clone size: .; J gene: TRBJ2-7; V gene: TRBV27; D gene: TRBD2; CDR3 length: 14; CDR3 DNA: TGTGCCAGCAGCACACTAGCGGCCCCCTACGAGCAGTACTTC; CDR3 protein: CASSTLAAPYEQYF
clone size: few; J gene: TRBJ2-5; V gene: TRBV25-1; D gene: .; CDR3 length: 12; CDR3 DNA: TGTGCCAGCAGTGAAGGGTTAAATAGCCAGTACTTC; CDR3 protein: CASSEGLNSQYF
clone size: few; J gene: TRBJ1-6; V gene: TRBV6-1; D gene: TRBD1; CDR3 length: 13; CDR3 DNA: TGTGCCAGCAGGGGACAGGGTAATTCACCCCTCCACTTT; CDR3 protein: CASRGQGNSPLHF
clone size: .; J gene: TRBJ2-2; V gene: TRBV23-1; D gene: .; CDR3 length: 18; CDR3 DNA: TGCGCCAGCAGTTTAGGAAGGTCGGACACGCTAGACCCCGGGGAGCTGTTTTTT; CDR3 protein: CASSLGRSDTLDPGELFF
clone size: few; J gene: TRBJ2-1; V gene: TRBV6-1; D gene: TRBD2; CDR3 length: 21; CDR3 DNA: TGTGCCAGCAGTGAAGCGCCGGGGGGACTAGCGGGGGGCTCCTCCTACAATGAGCAGTTCTTC; CDR3 protein: CASSEAPGGLAGGSSYNEQFF
clone size: .; J gene: TRBJ2-1; V gene: TRBV27; D gene: .; CDR3 length: 15; CDR3 DNA: TGTGCCAGCAGTTTCTTGCAGGACGAGCTTTCTGAGCAGTTCTTC; CDR3 protein: CASSFLQDELSEQFF
clone size: .; J gene: TRBJ2-1; V gene: TRBV6-1; D gene: TRBD2; CDR3 length: 17; CDR3 DNA: TGTGCCAGCAGAAGAACCGGGACTAGCGGGAGCTACAATGAGCAGTTCTTC; CDR3 protein: CASRRTGTSGSYNEQFF